This T cell receptor (beta chain) was found in a study of cytomegalovirus exposure and HLA in healthy donors. Overall study context: Among around 400 genotyped donors, about 85% fell in the Caucasian-associated ancestry cluster.

In this sample, this clone turned up a few times. The antigen is undetermined. CDR1 and CDR2 from the germline V gene are MNHEY and SMNVEV (reference sequence). This CDR3 has 13 residues. The ends lost 6 bases at V and 11 bases at J; junction bases unmatched: 10. Findings and limits, study-wide: Among TCR sequences, most were rare, though some public TCRs appeared in many donors.

PCR primers comprised 60 Vbeta and 13 Jbeta primers. Sequencing used immunoSEQ multiplex PCR; TCRdb keeps in-frame clones, though not all of them. The sample consists of around 170,000 clones, roughly 80% of them appearing once. Sequencing input: PBMCs. The chain employs TRBV27 and TRBJ1-5; 7 bases map to TRBD1. This sequence originates from a man aged 35-49 years in good health and CMV-seropositive. The chain's CDR3 is CASRGGPQGAQHF. The CDR3 DNA sequence: TGTGCCAGCAGGGGGGGACCGCAGGGGGCCCAGCATTTT.